The clone carrying this T cell receptor (beta chain) came up a few times. These data come from a study of patients and donors after allogeneic stem cell transplantation. Germline values: CDR1 MNHEY, CDR2 SVGAGI. V lost 4 bases and J lost 1, with 10 bases in between. The CDR3 is made up of 15 amino acids. TCRdb re-analysed the RT-PCR reads in MiXCR, keeping a single row per CDR3 protein. The sample has tens of thousands of distinct CDR3 sequences; 26% are singletons. The rearrangement uses TRBV6-5 and TRBJ1-4; D not certain. The specimen was blood, either unsorted or a sorted T cell fraction (not recorded which). This clonotype originated in a human donor who was either an allogeneic HSCT recipient or a stem cell or donor lymphocyte infusion donor (not recorded which). It is not recorded whose cells these are; they may come from a transplant donor. The CDR3 DNA sequence: TGTGCCAGCAGTTCTATCAGACGAACTAATGAAAAACTGTTTTTT. Translated: CASSSIRRTNEKLFF.